The table lists the clone carrying this T cell receptor beta chain with a few counts. What it binds is not known. This entry is derived from a study of T and B cells in COVID-19 patients. Study-level information: Blood was sampled from COVID-19 patients who were either actively infected or recovered. The study, taken as a whole, reports: CD4+, regulatory T cell, CD8+ and sorted SARS-CoV-2-responsive or tetramer+ T cells were not yet sequenced. Patients with COVID-19 reportedly showed strongly skewed T cell receptor beta variable and joining gene usage. Exclusive to the recovered cohort were approximately 2,300 TCR clusters, around 31 of them with low generation probability.

Multiplex PCR with BIOMED2 TRB-A/B primer pools amplified TRB rearrangements. TCRdb re-called the multiplex PCR reads through MiXCR, storing one row per CDR3 protein. The data show 4,500 to 6,000 distinct CDR3 sequences, roughly 33% seen once. TRB was amplified from about 240-490 ng of blood genomic DNA. Trimming shortened V by 2 bases and J by 5 bases, and 18 bases separated the two germline ends. Germline lookup yields CDR1 MNHNY and CDR2 SVGAGI (reference sequence). This CDR3 contains 16 residues. Sequenced: blood. The V and J genes are TRBV6-6 and TRBJ1-2, with D perhaps matching TRBD1 (5 bases). This receptor was identified in a human donor who had recovered from COVID-19. For the CDR3, the DNA is TGTGCCAGCAGTTACCCCGGGACCGGGCGGGGGTATGGCTACACCTTC. It translates to CASSYPGTGRGYGYTF.